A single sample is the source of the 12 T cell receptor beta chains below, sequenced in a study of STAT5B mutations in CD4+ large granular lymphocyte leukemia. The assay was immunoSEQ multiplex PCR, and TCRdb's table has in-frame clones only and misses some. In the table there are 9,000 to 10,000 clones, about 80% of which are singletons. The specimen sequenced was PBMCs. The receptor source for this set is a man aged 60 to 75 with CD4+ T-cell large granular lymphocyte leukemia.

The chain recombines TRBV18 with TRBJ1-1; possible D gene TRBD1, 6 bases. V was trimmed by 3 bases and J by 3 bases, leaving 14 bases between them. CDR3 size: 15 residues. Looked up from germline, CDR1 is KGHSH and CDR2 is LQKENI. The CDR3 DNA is TGTGCCAGCTCACCTCCCCGGGACAAAGACACTGAAGCTTTCTTT. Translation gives CASSPPRDKDTEAFF.

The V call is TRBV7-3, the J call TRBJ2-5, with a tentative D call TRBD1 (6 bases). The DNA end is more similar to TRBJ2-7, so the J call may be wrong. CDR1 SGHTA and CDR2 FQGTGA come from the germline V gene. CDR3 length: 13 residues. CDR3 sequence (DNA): TGTGCCAGCAGCTCTTATACAGGGTCCGAGCAGTACTTC. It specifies CASSSYTGSEQYF.

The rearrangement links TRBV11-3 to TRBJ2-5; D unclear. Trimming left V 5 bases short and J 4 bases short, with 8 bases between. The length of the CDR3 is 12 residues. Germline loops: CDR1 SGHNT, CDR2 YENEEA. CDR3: CASSLNGETQYF. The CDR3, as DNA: TGTGCCAGCAGCCTAAACGGAGAGACCCAGTACTTC.

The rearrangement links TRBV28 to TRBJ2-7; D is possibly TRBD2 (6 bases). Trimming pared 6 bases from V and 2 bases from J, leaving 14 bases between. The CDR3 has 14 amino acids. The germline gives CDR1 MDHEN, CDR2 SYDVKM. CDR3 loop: CASSVGLGAYEQYF. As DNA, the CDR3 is TGTGCCAGCAGCGTGGGACTTGGAGCCTACGAGCAGTACTTC.

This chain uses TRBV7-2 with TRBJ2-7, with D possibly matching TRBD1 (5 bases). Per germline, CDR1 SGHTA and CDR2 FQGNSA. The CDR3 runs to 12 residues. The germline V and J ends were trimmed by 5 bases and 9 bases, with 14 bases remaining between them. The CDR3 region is CASSNRAQGQYF. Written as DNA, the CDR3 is TGTGCCAGCAGCAATCGGGCCCAGGGGCAGTACTTC.

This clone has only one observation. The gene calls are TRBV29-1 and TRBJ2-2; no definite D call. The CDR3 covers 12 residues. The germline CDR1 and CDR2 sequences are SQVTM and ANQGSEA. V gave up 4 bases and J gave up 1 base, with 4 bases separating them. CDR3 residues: CSVVKNTGELFF. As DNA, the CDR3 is TGCAGCGTTGTTAAGAACACCGGGGAGCTGTTTTTT.

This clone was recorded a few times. In nucleotides, the CDR3 is TGTGCCAGCAGCGTAGTAGGGGCTGGGGTGGGGAACACTGAAGCTTTCTTT. This codes for CASSVVGAGVGNTEAFF. The chain combines TRBV9 with TRBJ1-1; maybe TRBD1 (5 bases). The CDR3 runs 17 residues. V lost 0 bases, J lost 1 base, and 16 bases lay in between. The V gene's germline CDR1 is SGDLS and CDR2 YYNGEE.

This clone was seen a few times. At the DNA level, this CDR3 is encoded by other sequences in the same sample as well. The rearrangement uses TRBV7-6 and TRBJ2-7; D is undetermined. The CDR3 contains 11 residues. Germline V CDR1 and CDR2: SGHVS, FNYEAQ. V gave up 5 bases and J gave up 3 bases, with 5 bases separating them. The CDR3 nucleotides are TGTGCCAGCAGCCCTGGCTACGAGCAGTACTTC. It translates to CASSPGYEQYF.

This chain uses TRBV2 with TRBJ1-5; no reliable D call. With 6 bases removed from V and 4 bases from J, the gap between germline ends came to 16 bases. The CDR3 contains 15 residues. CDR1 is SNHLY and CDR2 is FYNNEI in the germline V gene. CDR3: CASRSTRFSNQPQHF. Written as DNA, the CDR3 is TGTGCCAGCAGGAGTACTCGGTTTTCAAATCAGCCCCAGCATTTT. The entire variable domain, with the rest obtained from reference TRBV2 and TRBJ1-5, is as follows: EPEVTQTPSHQVTQMGQEVILRCVPISNHLYFYWYRQILGQKVEFLVSFYNNEISEKSEIFDDQFSVERPDGSNFTLKIRSTKLEDSAMYFCASRSTRFSNQPQHFGDGTRLSIL.

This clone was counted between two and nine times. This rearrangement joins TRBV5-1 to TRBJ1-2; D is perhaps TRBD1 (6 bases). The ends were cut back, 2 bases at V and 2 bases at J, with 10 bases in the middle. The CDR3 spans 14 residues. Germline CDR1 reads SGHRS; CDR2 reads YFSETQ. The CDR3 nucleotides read TGCGCCAGCAGCTTCGGGGACAAAAACTATGGCTACACCTTC. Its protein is CASSFGDKNYGYTF.

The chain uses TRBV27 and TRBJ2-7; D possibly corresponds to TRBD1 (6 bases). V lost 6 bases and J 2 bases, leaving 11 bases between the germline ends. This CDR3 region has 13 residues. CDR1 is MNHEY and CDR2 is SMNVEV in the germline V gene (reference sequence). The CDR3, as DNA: TGTGCCAGCAGCGGGACATATACCTACGAGCAGTACTTC. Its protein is CASSGTYTYEQYF.

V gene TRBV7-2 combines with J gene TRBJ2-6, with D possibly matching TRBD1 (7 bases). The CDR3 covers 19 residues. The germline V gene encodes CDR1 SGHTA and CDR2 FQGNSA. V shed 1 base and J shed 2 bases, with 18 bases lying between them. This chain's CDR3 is CASSLGGRGVSAGANVLTF. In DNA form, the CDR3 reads TGTGCCAGCAGCTTAGGGGGCAGGGGGGTATCGGCTGGGGCCAACGTCCTGACTTTC.